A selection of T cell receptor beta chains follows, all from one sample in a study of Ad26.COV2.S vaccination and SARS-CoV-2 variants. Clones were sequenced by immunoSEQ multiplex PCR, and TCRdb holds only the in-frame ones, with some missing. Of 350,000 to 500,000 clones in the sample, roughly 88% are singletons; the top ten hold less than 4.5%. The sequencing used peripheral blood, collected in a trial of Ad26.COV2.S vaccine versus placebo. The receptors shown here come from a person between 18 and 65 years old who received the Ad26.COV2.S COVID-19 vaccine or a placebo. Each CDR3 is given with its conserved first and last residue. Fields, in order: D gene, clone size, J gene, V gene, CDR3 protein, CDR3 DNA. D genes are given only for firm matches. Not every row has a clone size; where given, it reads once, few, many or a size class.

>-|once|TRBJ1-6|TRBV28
CASSQGWGGYNSPLHF
TGTGCCAGCAGCCAAGGGTGGGGTGGTTATAATTCACCCCTCCACTTT
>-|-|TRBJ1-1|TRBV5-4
CASSFGHSNTEAFF
TGTGCCAGCAGCTTCGGTCACTCGAACACTGAAGCTTTCTTT
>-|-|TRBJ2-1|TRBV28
CASSLRSSYNEQFF
TGTGCCAGCAGTTTGCGGAGCTCCTACAATGAGCAGTTCTTC
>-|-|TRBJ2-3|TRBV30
CAWTTGPSTDTQYF
TGTGCCTGGACGACGGGACCTAGCACAGATACGCAGTATTTT
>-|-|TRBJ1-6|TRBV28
CASSLTRSYNSPLHF
TGTGCCAGCAGCCTAACCAGAAGTTATAATTCACCCCTCCACTTT
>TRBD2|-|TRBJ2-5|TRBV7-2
CASSISGVQETQYF
TGTGCCAGCAGCATTAGCGGGGTACAAGAGACCCAGTACTTC
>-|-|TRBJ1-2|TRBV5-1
CASRPVGDYGYTF
TGCGCCAGCAGACCGGTGGGGGACTATGGCTACACCTTC
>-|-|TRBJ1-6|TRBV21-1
CASSSRQPGGSPLHF
TGTGCCAGCAGCTCCCGTCAGCCCGGCGGTTCACCCCTCCACTTT
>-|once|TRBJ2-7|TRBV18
CASSPISGEQYF
TGTGCCAGCTCACCGATTAGCGGCGAGCAGTACTTC
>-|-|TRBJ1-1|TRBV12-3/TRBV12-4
CASSPLSGPAFF
TGTGCCAGCAGTCCCTTATCCGGTCCCGCTTTCTTT
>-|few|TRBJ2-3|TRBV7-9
CASSPGPNTDTQYF
TGTGCCAGCAGCCCGGGGCCTAACACAGATACGCAGTATTTT
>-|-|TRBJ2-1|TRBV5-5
CASSLARGEENEQFF
TGTGCCAGCAGCCTGGCCAGGGGAGAGGAGAATGAGCAGTTCTTC
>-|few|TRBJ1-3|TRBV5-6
CASSLWAGNTIYF
TGTGCCAGCAGCTTGTGGGCTGGAAACACCATATATTTT
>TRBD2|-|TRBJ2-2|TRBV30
CAWSVLAGAGELFF
TGTGCCTGGAGTGTACTAGCGGGGGCCGGGGAGCTGTTTTTT
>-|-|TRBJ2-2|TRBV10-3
CAIRDGGNTGELFF
TGTGCCATCAGAGACGGGGGAAATACCGGGGAGCTGTTTTTT
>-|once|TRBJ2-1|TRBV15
CATSRAPQWNEQFF
TGTGCCACCAGCAGAGCTCCCCAGTGGAATGAGCAGTTCTTC
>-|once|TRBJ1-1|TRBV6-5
CASSYGSVNTEAFF
TGTGCCAGCAGTTACGGTTCGGTTAACACTGAAGCTTTCTTT
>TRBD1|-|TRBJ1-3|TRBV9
CASSGQQGGSGNTIYF
TGTGCCAGCAGCGGACAACAGGGGGGCTCTGGAAACACCATATATTTT
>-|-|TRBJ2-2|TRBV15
CATSRPAEEGSDTGELFF
TGTGCCACCAGCAGACCTGCCGAGGAGGGTTCGGACACCGGGGAGCTGTTTTTT
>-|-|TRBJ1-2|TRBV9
CASSVGYQGSYGYTF
TGTGCCAGCAGCGTAGGATACCAGGGGAGCTATGGCTACACCTTC
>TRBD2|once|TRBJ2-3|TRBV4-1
CASSRGRASGTSTDTQYF
TGCGCCAGCAGCCGCGGAAGGGCTAGCGGTACTAGCACAGATACGCAGTATTTT
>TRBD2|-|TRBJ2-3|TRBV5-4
CASSSGGLASSTDTQYF
TGTGCCAGCAGCTCGGGAGGACTAGCGTCTAGCACAGATACGCAGTATTTT
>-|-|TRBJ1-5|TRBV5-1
CASSATAGNSNQPQHF
TGCGCCAGCAGCGCAACCGCAGGTAATAGCAATCAGCCCCAGCATTTT
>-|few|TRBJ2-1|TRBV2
CASHIFRTYNEQFF
TGTGCCAGCCACATCTTTAGGACCTACAATGAGCAGTTCTTC
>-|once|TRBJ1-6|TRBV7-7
CASSLGERRSSYNSPLHF
TGTGCTAGCAGCTTAGGGGAACGCCGAAGCTCCTATAATTCACCCCTCCACTTT
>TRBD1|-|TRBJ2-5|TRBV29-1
CSGGQGNRETQYF
TGCAGCGGCGGACAGGGGAATAGGGAGACCCAGTACTTC
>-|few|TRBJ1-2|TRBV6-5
CASKLYSGSDYGYTF
TGTGCCAGCAAGCTTTACAGTGGGTCCGACTATGGCTACACCTTC
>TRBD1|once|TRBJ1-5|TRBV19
CASSGPGQGANQPQHF
TGTGCCAGTAGTGGGCCGGGACAGGGGGCAAATCAGCCCCAGCATTTT
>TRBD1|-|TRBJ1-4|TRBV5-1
CASSYGTVNEKLFF
TGCGCCAGCAGCTACGGGACAGTTAATGAAAAACTGTTTTTT
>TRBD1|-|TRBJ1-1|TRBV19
CASSAQGIEAFF
TGTGCCAGTAGTGCACAGGGGATTGAAGCTTTCTTT
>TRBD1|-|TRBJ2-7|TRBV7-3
CASSAGSDRGYEQYF
TGTGCCAGCAGCGCGGGGTCCGACAGGGGTTACGAGCAGTACTTC
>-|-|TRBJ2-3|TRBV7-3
CASSLGGWTDTQYF
TGTGCCAGCAGCTTAGGGGGCTGGACAGATACGCAGTATTTT
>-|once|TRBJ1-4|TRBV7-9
CARPEKLFF
TGTGCCAGGCCGGAAAAACTGTTTTTT
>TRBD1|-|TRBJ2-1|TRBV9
CASSVRDRGPNEQFF
TGTGCCAGCAGCGTCCGGGACAGGGGGCCCAATGAGCAGTTCTTC
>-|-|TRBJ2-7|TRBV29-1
CSVVGRSYEQYF
TGCAGCGTGGTGGGACGGTCCTACGAGCAGTACTTC
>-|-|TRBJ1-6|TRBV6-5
CASRGELGSPLHF
TGTGCCAGCAGGGGGGAGCTTGGGTCACCCCTCCACTTT
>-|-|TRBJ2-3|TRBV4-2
CASSQGVYRVNTDTQYF
TGTGCCAGCAGCCAAGGGGTCTACAGGGTCAACACAGATACGCAGTATTTT
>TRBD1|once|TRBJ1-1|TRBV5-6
CASSLVKQGTEAFF
TGTGCCAGCAGCTTGGTCAAACAGGGGACTGAAGCTTTCTTT
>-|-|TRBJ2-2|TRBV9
CASSVSWGTGELFF
TGTGCCAGCAGCGTATCCTGGGGTACCGGGGAGCTGTTTTTT
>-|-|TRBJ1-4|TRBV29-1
CSAQGRGTNEKLFF
TGCAGCGCGCAGGGGAGGGGAACTAATGAAAAACTGTTTTTT
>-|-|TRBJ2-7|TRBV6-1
CASSDSGQSIYEQYF
TGTGCCAGCAGTGATTCCGGACAGTCAATTTACGAGCAGTACTTC
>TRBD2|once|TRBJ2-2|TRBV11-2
CASSAPRTSGGTGELFF
TGTGCCAGCAGCGCCCCCCGGACTAGCGGGGGTACCGGGGAGCTGTTTTTT
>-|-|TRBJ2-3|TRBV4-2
CASSQDNGYSTDTQYF
TGTGCCAGCAGCCAAGATAACGGCTATAGCACAGATACGCAGTATTTT
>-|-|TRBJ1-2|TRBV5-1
CASSSNREFYGYTF
TGCGCCAGCAGCTCAAACAGGGAATTCTATGGCTACACCTTC
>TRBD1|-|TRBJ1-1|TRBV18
CASSLGTGGNTEAFF
TGTGCCAGCTCACTAGGGACAGGTGGGAACACTGAAGCTTTCTTT
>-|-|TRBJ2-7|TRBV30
CACFRFYEQYF
TGTGCCTGTTTTCGATTCTACGAGCAGTACTTC
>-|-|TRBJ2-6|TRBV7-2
CASSITGTPRISGANVLTF
TGTGCCAGCAGCATCACCGGGACACCACGTATCTCTGGGGCCAACGTCCTGACTTTC
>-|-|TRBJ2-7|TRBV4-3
CASSQDTGVSSYEQYF
TGCGCCAGCAGCCAAGATACTGGGGTAAGCTCCTACGAGCAGTACTTC
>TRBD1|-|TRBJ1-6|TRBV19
CASSSTGGASPLHF
TGTGCCAGTAGTTCGACAGGGGGAGCATCACCCCTCCACTTT
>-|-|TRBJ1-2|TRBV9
CASSPRGGKNYGYTF
TGTGCCAGCAGCCCCCGGGGGGGCAAGAACTATGGCTACACCTTC
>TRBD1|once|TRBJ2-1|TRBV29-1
CSVGGQSYNEQFF
TGCAGCGTTGGGGGACAGTCATACAATGAGCAGTTCTTC
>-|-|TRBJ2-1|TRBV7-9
CASSLAGGQGEQFF
TGTGCCAGCAGCTTAGCGGGGGGGCAGGGTGAGCAGTTCTTC
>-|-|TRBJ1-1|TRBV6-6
CASSYSTNTEAFF
TGTGCCAGCAGTTACTCTACGAACACTGAAGCTTTCTTT